This T cell receptor (beta chain) was identified in a study of blood T cell repertoires in COVID-19. Overall study: COVID-19 samples, acute and convalescent, were from the United States, Italy and Spain. T cells, B-cell-depleted T cells, or PBMCs provided the cDNA or gDNA that served as material.

Germline CDR1 is LGHNA and CDR2 is YNFKEQ. V was clipped by 3 bases and J by 7 bases, with 15 bases between them. This CDR3 spans 14 amino acids. This clone showed up just a few times. Per the original methods: Researchers report that nucleated cell counts were estimated from reference gene primer amplification. Sequenced by immunoSEQ multiplex PCR; TCRdb stores in-frame clones only, minus some. V and J calls and clone size are as listed in that table; D and trimming were resolved from the DNA. Of 100,000 to 110,000 clones listed, about 80% are singletons. The genes are TRBV4-2 and TRBJ1-2; D is uncertain. Material for sequencing was peripheral blood. This receptor was obtained from a man between 65 and 85 years old with active or convalescent COVID-19. CDR3 residues: CASSQPQEASGYTF. The CDR3 DNA follows: TGTGCCAGCAGCCAGCCCCAGGAGGCGAGTGGCTACACCTTC.